This entry lists 26 T cell receptor beta chains sequenced from one sample in a study of T-cell memory formation after mild COVID-19. TCRdb redid the calling of the 5' RACE reads with MiXCR, one entry per CDR3 protein. The sample carries 200,000 to 300,000 distinct CDR3 sequences, just over 15% recorded once. Input material: PBMCs or a T cell subset sorted from them (not recorded which). The receptor set was obtained from an adult woman who had mild COVID-19 (a few samples of this study predate the infection). Cell type and time point are not known.

This clonotype was picked up a small number of times. The chain joins TRBV18 to TRBJ2-5; 7 bases agree with TRBD2. There are 18 residues in the CDR3. Germline assignment: CDR1 KGHSH and CDR2 LQKENI. V lost 2 bases to trimming and J lost 4 bases; unmatched junction nucleotides: 16. CDR3 DNA: TGTGCCAGCTCACCAGAGACGGGGGGTTATGGCCGAGGAGAGACCCAGTACTTC. Residues: CASSPETGGYGRGETQYF.

This clonotype has just a few counts. The chain couples TRBV6-2 or TRBV6-3 to TRBJ1-1; a weak D match, TRBD1 (6 bases). The V end was cut by 6 bases, the J end by 1 base, with 15 bases between. The germline V gene encodes CDR1 MNHEY and CDR2 SVGEGT. The CDR3 is 15 amino acids. The DNA for the CDR3 is TGTGCCAGCAGCCCCGGGGGCGCGGGGAACACTGAAGCTTTCTTT. Translating it yields CASSPGGAGNTEAFF.

This rearrangement joins TRBV7-9 to TRBJ2-1, with D uncertain. Germline V gives CDR1 SEHNR, CDR2 FQNEAQ (reference sequence). The V end lost 2 bases, the J end lost 9 bases, and 11 bases lay between the germline ends. The CDR3 has 13 amino acids. CDR3 protein: CASSLRSAVEQFF. CDR3 DNA sequence: TGTGCCAGCAGCTTAAGGAGCGCCGTTGAGCAGTTCTTC. Full variable domain (rest looked up from reference TRBV7-9 and TRBJ2-1): DTGVSQNPRHKITKRGQNVTFRCDPISEHNRLYWYRQTLGQGPEFLTYFQNEAQLEKSRLLSDRFSAERPKGSFSTLEIQRTEQGDSAMYLCASSLRSAVEQFFGPGTRLTVL.

This clonotype was detected many times. The chain couples TRBV4-1 to TRBJ2-3; tentatively, D is TRBD2 (6 bases). Between the trimmed V and J ends, which lost 0 bases and 7 bases, there was a span of 14 bases. Germline lookup yields CDR1 MGHRA and CDR2 YSYEKL. The CDR3 length is 15 residues. Written as DNA, the CDR3 is TGCGCCAGCAGCCAAGAAGCCTTGCTAGCGAATACGCAGTATTTT. Encoded protein: CASSQEALLANTQYF.

The rearrangement uses TRBV4-2 and TRBJ1-5; 7 nucleotides align to TRBD1. Germline assignment: CDR1 LGHNA and CDR2 YNFKEQ. This CDR3 region has 15 residues. The V gene end was trimmed by 4 bases and the J gene end by 4 bases; junction bases not matched to a gene: 7. As DNA, the CDR3 is TGTGCCAGCAGCCTCGAGGGGGCAGGAAATCAGCCCCAGCATTTT. It translates to CASSLEGAGNQPQHF.

This clonotype has ten or more counts. This chain joins TRBV7-2 and TRBJ1-1; 7 bases are a match to TRBD1. Looked up from germline, CDR1 is SGHTA and CDR2 is FQGNSA. This CDR3 has 14 amino acids. Trimming cost V 1 base and J 5 bases; bases outside gene matches: 4. The CDR3, as DNA: TGTGCCAGCAGCTTAGTTAACAGGGGAACTGAAGCTTTCTTT. Encoded protein: CASSLVNRGTEAFF.

The V and J genes are TRBV7-3 and TRBJ1-1, with a weak D call TRBD1 (5 bases). Germline V CDR1 and CDR2: SGHTA, FQGTGA. This CDR3 spans 15 amino acids. The germline V and J ends were trimmed by 4 bases and 1 base, with 13 bases remaining between them. The CDR3 here is CASSWSTGGNTEAFF. CDR3 nucleotides: TGTGCCAGCAGCTGGAGCACCGGGGGGAACACTGAAGCTTTCTTT. The full variable domain, in which reference TRBV7-3 and TRBJ1-1 provide the parts outside the CDR3, is GAGVSQTPSNKVTEKGKYVELRCDPISGHTALYWYRQSLGQGPEFLIYFQGTGAADDSGLPNDRFFAVRPEGSVSTLKIQRTERGDSAVYLCASSWSTGGNTEAFFGQGTRLTVV.

The chain is built from TRBV7-2 and TRBJ2-7, with D possibly matching TRBD2 (6 bases). The germline CDR1 and CDR2 sequences are SGHTA and FQGNSA. The ends were cut back, 0 bases at V and 2 bases at J, with 11 bases in the middle. The CDR3 consists of 15 residues. CDR3 residues: CASSLAGLQAYEQYF. In DNA, the CDR3 is TGTGCCAGCAGCTTAGCGGGACTCCAGGCCTACGAGCAGTACTTC.

The chain couples TRBV5-1 to TRBJ2-1; D gene ambiguous. Trimming removed 7 bases from V and 7 bases from J, with 18 bases in between. Germline V gene sequence: CDR1 SGHRS, CDR2 YFSETQ. There are 14 residues in the CDR3. The CDR3 sequence is CASASSTVVNEQFF. CDR3 DNA sequence: TGCGCCAGCGCCAGCAGTACCGTGGTAAATGAGCAGTTCTTC.

This sequence joins TRBV6-5 and TRBJ1-2, with a possible D match to TRBD1 (6 bases). Trimming left V 6 bases short and J 9 bases short, with 14 bases between. Germline V gene data show CDR1 as MNHEY and CDR2 as SVGAGI. The CDR3 has 12 residues. The CDR3 spells CASRQGFYSYTF. The CDR3 DNA reads TGTGCCAGCAGGCAGGGGTTTTATAGCTACACCTTC.

This clonotype was seen just once. The CDR3 DNA is TGCGCCAGCAGCCAAGATAGGGCCGTTTCCTACGAGCAGTACTTC. This encodes CASSQDRAVSYEQYF. The rearrangement joins TRBV4-1 to TRBJ2-7, with D hard to call. Germline V gives CDR1 MGHRA, CDR2 YSYEKL. This CDR3 is built from 15 residues. Trimming stripped 0 bases from V and 1 base from J, with 10 bases between.

This chain's CDR3 is CASSSRGNKQYF. CDR3 in DNA: TGTGCCAGCAGCTCGAGAGGGAACAAGCAGTACTTC. The gene calls are TRBV7-9 and TRBJ2-7, with D perhaps TRBD2 (5 bases). The germline CDR1 and CDR2 sequences are SEHNR and FQNEAQ (reference sequence). V was cut by 4 bases and J by 8 bases, with 12 bases left in between. The CDR3 covers 12 residues.

This clonotype was seen a few times. This rearrangement joins TRBV12-3 or TRBV12-4 to TRBJ1-1; 10 bases map to TRBD1. There are 14 residues in the CDR3. Trimming removed 6 bases from V and 4 bases from J; junction bases left unmatched: 5. CDR3 sequence: CASRPDRGLTEAFF. The CDR3 coding sequence is TGTGCCAGCAGGCCTGACAGGGGGCTCACTGAAGCTTTCTTT.

This clonotype occurred a few times. One junction end does not reproduce the germline sequence, and a read error may be involved. V is TRBV5-1 and J is TRBJ2-5; 9 bases align to TRBD2. This CDR3 comprises 15 residues. Germline lookup yields CDR1 SGHRS and CDR2 YFSETQ. The CDR3 here is CASSSDLGVAGANDF. The CDR3 DNA reads TGCGCCAGCAGCTCTGATCTCGGGGTAGCGGGGGCCAACGACTTC.

The CDR3 sequence is CASSDQGANYEQYF. CDR3 DNA sequence: TGTGCCAGCAGTGACCAGGGGGCGAACTACGAGCAGTACTTC. The chain has TRBV12-3 or TRBV12-4 and TRBJ2-7; 8 bases fit TRBD1. CDR3 length: 14 residues. J was trimmed by 3 bases and V by 5 bases; bases with no gene match: 6.

The CDR3 DNA reads as TGTGCCAGCAGCTCTGATTCGGAGCCGAACACTGAAGCTTTCTTT. It encodes CASSSDSEPNTEAFF. This chain connects TRBV5-5 to TRBJ1-1; D is unclear. The CDR3 has 15 amino acids. Germline CDR1 reads SGHKS; CDR2 reads YYEKEE (reference sequence). The V end was cut by 3 bases, the J end by 1 base, with 13 bases between.

The CDR3 reads CAWRRPTGGKTDTQYF. As DNA, the CDR3 is TGTGCCTGGAGGCGTCCGACAGGGGGGAAGACAGATACGCAGTATTTT. The chain uses TRBV30 and TRBJ2-3; 9 nucleotides align to TRBD1. The CDR3 spans 16 residues. V dropped 3 bases and J dropped 3; count of bases not matched to a gene: 10. Germline CDR1 is GTSNPN and CDR2 is SVGIG (reference sequence).

The CDR3 region has the DNA TGTGCCACTAACGTCGCAGGGAATGGTCAGCCCCAGCATTTT. Encoded protein: CATNVAGNGQPQHF. This chain links TRBV19 with TRBJ1-5, with a weak D call TRBD1 (5 bases). Germline CDR1 is LNHDA and CDR2 is SQIVND (reference sequence). V shed 10 bases and J shed 6 bases, with 19 bases lying between them. The CDR3 consists of 14 residues.

The table lists this clonotype with many counts. The chain couples TRBV5-1 to TRBJ2-3; no definite D call. Per germline, CDR1 SGHRS and CDR2 YFSETQ. The CDR3 contains 14 residues. Between the trimmed V and J ends, which lost 6 bases and 1 base, there was a span of 12 bases. The CDR3 DNA follows: TGCGCCAGCACTAAGGGTGATGGCACAGATACGCAGTATTTT. This translates into CASTKGDGTDTQYF.

This chain joins TRBV4-1 and TRBJ2-7; tentative D call: TRBD2 (7 bases). This CDR3 is 14 amino acids long. The V gene lost 10 bases and the J gene lost 1 base, with 17 bases spanning the gap. Looked up from germline, CDR1 is MGHRA and CDR2 is YSYEKL. CDR3 protein: CATRLEGGSYEQYF. In DNA, the CDR3 is TGCGCCACCCGGCTGGAGGGGGGGTCCTACGAGCAGTACTTC.

The rearrangement links TRBV20-1 to TRBJ1-2, with 8 bases that match TRBD1. CDR3 length equals 16 residues. Per the germline V gene, CDR1 is DFQATT and CDR2 is SNEGSKA (reference sequence). J lost 1 base, V lost 1 base, and 8 bases had no gene match. CDR3 residues: CSARGGRQGINYGYTF. CDR3 DNA: TGCAGTGCTAGAGGGGGACGACAGGGGATTAACTATGGCTACACCTTC.

This clonotype was observed a handful of times. The rearrangement joins TRBV9 to TRBJ2-2, with D uncertain. V was trimmed by 0 bases and J by 4 bases, leaving 10 bases between them. The CDR3 runs to 15 residues. Germline V CDR1 and CDR2: SGDLS, YYNGEE. The CDR3 nucleotides read TGTGCCAGCAGCGTAGCTTCCGGACGCACCGGGGAGCTGTTTTTT. The encoded protein is CASSVASGRTGELFF. Based on the CDR3 plus reference TRBV9 and TRBJ2-2, the full variable domain is DSGVTQTPKHLITATGQRVTLRCSPRSGDLSVYWYQQSLDQGLQFLIQYYNGEERAKGNILERFSAQQFPDLHSELNLSSLELGDSALYFCASSVASGRTGELFFGEGSRLTVL.

V and J are TRBV4-2 and TRBJ1-5, with unresolved D. The V gene lost 1 base and the J gene lost 4 bases, with 17 bases spanning the gap. CDR3 size: 17 residues. Germline V CDR1 and CDR2: LGHNA, YNFKEQ. Here the CDR3 DNA reads TGTGCCAGCAGCCAAGTCCTCGATGGAAGAGCAAATCAGCCCCAGCATTTT. This codes for CASSQVLDGRANQPQHF.

There are a few counts of this clonotype. This chain connects TRBV4-2 to TRBJ2-2; the D gene is possibly TRBD1 (5 bases). The CDR3 consists of 16 residues. V was clipped by 6 bases and J by 6 bases, with 20 bases between them. Germline CDR1 is LGHNA and CDR2 is YNFKEQ. The CDR3 loop is CASSPHQGLGSGELFF. The CDR3 DNA reads as TGTGCCAGCAGTCCCCATCAGGGTTTAGGTTCCGGGGAGCTGTTTTTT.

Many counts were recorded for this clonotype. V gene TRBV6-1 combines with J gene TRBJ1-1, with D possibly matching TRBD1 (5 bases). Between the trimmed V and J ends, which lost 2 bases and 4 bases, there was a span of 11 bases. CDR3 length: 14 residues. Germline lookup yields CDR1 MNHNS and CDR2 SASEGT. The CDR3 region is CASSEQGSSTEAFF. CDR3 in DNA: TGTGCCAGCAGTGAACAGGGAAGCAGCACTGAAGCTTTCTTT.

This clonotype was observed a few times. The chain is built from TRBV5-6 and TRBJ2-1; 12 bases are shared with TRBD1. Germline loops: CDR1 SGHDT, CDR2 YYEEEE. This CDR3 region has 17 residues. V lost 0 bases, J lost 7 bases, and 8 bases stayed unmatched. The CDR3, as DNA: TGTGCCAGCAGCTTGGCCCGAGGGACAGGGGGCTTTAATGAGCAGTTCTTC. Translated: CASSLARGTGGFNEQFF.